This T cell receptor (beta chain) came from a study of OX40 agonist ivuxolimab in advanced cancers. About the research overall: Hepatocellular carcinoma, melanoma, renal cell or head and neck cancer affected the dose-escalation patients.

In germline, CDR1 is SGDLS, CDR2 YYNGEE. The CDR3 contains 15 residues. V was trimmed by 4 bases and J by 5 bases, leaving 19 bases between them. Data came from immunoSEQ multiplex PCR; TCRdb stores just in-frame clones and leaves some out. The sample contains roughly 56,000 clones, about 86% of which appear only once. The material sequenced was CD4+ or CD8+ T cells sorted from blood, taken in a trial of the OX40 agonist ivuxolimab. The TCR originated in an adult with an advanced solid tumor such as melanoma, head and neck, liver or kidney cancer. The rearrangement links TRBV9 to TRBJ2-7; D is perhaps TRBD2 (5 bases). CDR3 amino acids: CASSPTGISHDEQYF. DNA of the CDR3: TGTGCCAGCAGCCCTACCGGGATAAGCCACGACGAGCAGTACTTC.